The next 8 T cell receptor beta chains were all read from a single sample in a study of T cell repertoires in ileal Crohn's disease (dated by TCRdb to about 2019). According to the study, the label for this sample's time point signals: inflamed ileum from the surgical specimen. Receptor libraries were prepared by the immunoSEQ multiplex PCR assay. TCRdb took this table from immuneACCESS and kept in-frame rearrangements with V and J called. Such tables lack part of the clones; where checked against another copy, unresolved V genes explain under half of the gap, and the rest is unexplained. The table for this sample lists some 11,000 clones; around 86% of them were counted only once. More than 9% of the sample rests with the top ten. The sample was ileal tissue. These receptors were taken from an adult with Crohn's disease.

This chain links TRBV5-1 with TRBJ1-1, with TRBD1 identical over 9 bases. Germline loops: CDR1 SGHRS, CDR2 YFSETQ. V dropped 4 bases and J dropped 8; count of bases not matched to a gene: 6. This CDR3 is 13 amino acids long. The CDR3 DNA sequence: TGCGCCAGCAGCCTGGGGACAGGGCCCGAAGCTTTCTTT. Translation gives CASSLGTGPEAFF.

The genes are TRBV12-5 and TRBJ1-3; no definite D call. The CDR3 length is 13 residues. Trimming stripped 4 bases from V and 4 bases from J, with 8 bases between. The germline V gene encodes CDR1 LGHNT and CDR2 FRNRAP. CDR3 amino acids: CASGSSSGNTIYF. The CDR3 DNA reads TGTGCTAGTGGTTCTTCGTCCGGAAACACCATATATTTT.

DNA for the CDR3: TGTGCCCCCGGGACTAAGGGATCCTACGCTTTAAGCTCCTACAATGAGCAGTTCTTC. Translated: CAPGTKGSYALSSYNEQFF. The V gene is TRBV7-7, the J gene TRBJ2-1, with 7 positions matching TRBD2. The germline V gene encodes CDR1 SSHAT and CDR2 FNYEAQ (reference sequence). The CDR3 totals 19 residues. Germline trimming cut 11 bases from V and 0 bases from J; bases unmatched to any gene: 22.

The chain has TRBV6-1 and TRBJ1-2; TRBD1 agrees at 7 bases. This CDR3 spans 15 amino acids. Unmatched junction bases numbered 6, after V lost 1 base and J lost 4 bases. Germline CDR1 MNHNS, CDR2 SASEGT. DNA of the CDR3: TGTGCCAGCAGTGAAGGGTGGGGGACAGCCTATGGCTACACCTTC. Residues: CASSEGWGTAYGYTF.

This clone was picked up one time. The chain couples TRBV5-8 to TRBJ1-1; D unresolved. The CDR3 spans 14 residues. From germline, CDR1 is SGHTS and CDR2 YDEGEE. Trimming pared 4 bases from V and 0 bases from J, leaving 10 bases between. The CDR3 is CASSRLEMNTEAFF. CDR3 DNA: TGTGCCAGCAGCCGATTAGAGATGAACACTGAAGCTTTCTTT. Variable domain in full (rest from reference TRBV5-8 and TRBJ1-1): EAGVTQSPTHLIKTRGQQATLRCSPISGHTSVYWYQQALGLGLQFLLWYDEGEERNRGNFPPRFSGRQFPNYSSELNVNALELEDSALYLCASSRLEMNTEAFFGQGTRLTVV.

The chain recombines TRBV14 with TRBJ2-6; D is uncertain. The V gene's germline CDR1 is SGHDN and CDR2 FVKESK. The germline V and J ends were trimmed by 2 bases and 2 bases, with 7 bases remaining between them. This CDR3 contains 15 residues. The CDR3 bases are TGTGCCAGCAGCCAAATAGCCCCTGGGGCCAACGTCCTGACTTTC. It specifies CASSQIAPGANVLTF. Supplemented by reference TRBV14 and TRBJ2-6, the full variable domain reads EAGVTQFPSHSVIEKGQTVTLRCDPISGHDNLYWYRRVMGKEIKFLLHFVKESKQDESGMPNNRFLAERTGGTYSTLKVQPAELEDSGVYFCASSQIAPGANVLTFGAGSRLTVL.

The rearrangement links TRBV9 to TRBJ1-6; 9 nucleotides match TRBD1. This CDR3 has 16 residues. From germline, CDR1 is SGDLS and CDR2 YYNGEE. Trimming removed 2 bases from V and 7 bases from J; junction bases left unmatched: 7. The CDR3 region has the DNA TGTGCCAGCAGCGTGGGGACAGGGTCCCACAATTCACCCCTCCACTTT. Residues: CASSVGTGSHNSPLHF.

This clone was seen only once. The CDR3 spells CASSSATGLQETQYF. The CDR3 DNA reads as TGTGCCAGCAGCTCCGCGACAGGCCTACAAGAGACCCAGTACTTC. This chain connects TRBV11-3 to TRBJ2-5; D might be TRBD1 (6 bases). The CDR3 is made up of 15 amino acids. V shed 4 bases and J shed 2 bases, with 14 bases lying between them. Germline CDR1 is SGHNT and CDR2 is YENEEA.